The entry below describes one T cell receptor (beta chain). Its matching antigen is unknown. CDR3 length: 15 residues. The trim removed 1 base at V and 3 bases at J, leaving 5 bases unmatched. The V gene's germline CDR1 is SEHNR and CDR2 FQNEAQ (reference sequence). This specimen comes from a study of graft-versus-host responses after intestinal transplantation. Study results and limitations: There were GvH clones found in recipient marrow, and some of them appeared first in ileum or blood.

Sequencing used immunoSEQ multiplex PCR; TCRdb keeps in-frame clones, though not all of them. Among around 15,000 clones listed, 80% were seen once. Graft samples were processed, releasing intraepithelial and lamina propria lymphocytes. The clonotype was recovered from a human patient who received an intestinal transplant, so some T cells may come from the graft donor. The genes are TRBV7-9 and TRBJ2-5; 7 bases are a match to TRBD2. The sample in question was ileum tissue, obtained 104 days after intestinal transplant. The CDR3 DNA is TGTGCCAGCAGCTTAGGGGCGGGAGTAGAAGAGACCCAGTACTTC. This codes for CASSLGAGVEETQYF.